This T cell receptor beta chain was documented in a study of control samples from healthy donors and cancer patients (dated by TCRdb to 2019 to 2021). The CDR3 contains 12 residues, cysteine and phenylalanine counted. CDR3 DNA only is kept here, 36 bases in frame from base 1. V is clipped by 8 bases and J by 1 base, and the sequence between their germline boundaries is 8 bases long. CDR1 and CDR2, per the germline V gene (reference sequence), are PRHDT and FYEKMQ. Concerning this clone: There is no known antigen for this receptor. Base qualities are missing; no much larger clone stands one base away.

The protocol used for the library was the immunoSEQ multiplex PCR assay. The source is immuneACCESS, and TCRdb retained only in-frame sequences with V and J called. Part of the clones is not carried over; for the studies checked, unresolved V genes explain less than half of this, and the remainder is unexplained. Across this sample there are some 120,000 clones, with around 87% seen only once. The ten top clones hold approximately 2.9% of the sample. The sequence was collected from a man between 60 and 75 years old in good health. Sequenced: blood. The V and J genes are TRBV13 and TRBJ1-1, with an unclear D gene assignment. CDR3 sequence: CASSWPNTEAFF. The nucleotide sequence is given as TGTGCCAGCTCCTGGCCGAACACTGAAGCTTTCTTT. The CDR3 plus the reference TRBV13 and TRBJ1-1 genes for the other parts give the full variable domain: AAGVIQSPRHLIKEKRETATLKCYPIPRHDTVYWYQQGPGQDPQFLISFYEKMQSDKGSIPDRFSAQQFSDYHSELNMSSLELGDSALYFCASSWPNTEAFFGQGTRLTVV.